This T cell receptor beta chain comes out of a study of shared clonotypes between healthy human individuals. Study-wide results and caveats: Expectations were that clonotype sharing among donors would be affected by sequencing depth.

Data came from immunoSEQ multiplex PCR; TCRdb stores just in-frame clones and leaves some out. The sample lists about 1 million clones; about 74% were seen once. For this clone: No antigen is known for it. This sample includes further DNA sequences coding for the same CDR3.

CDR1 is SGDLS and CDR2 is YYNGEE in the germline V gene. V lost 3 bases, J lost 2 bases, and 1 base stayed unmatched. The CDR3 has 13 residues. Donors were Caucasian adults residing in Nashville, Tennessee, USA. Sequencing used memory CD4+ T cells sorted from blood. Noted subset: CD45RA-negative fraction. V and J are TRBV9 and TRBJ2-7; 8 nucleotides match TRBD2. The TCR originated in a man aged 18 to 30 in good health. Here the CDR3 DNA reads TGTGCCAGCAGCGCGGGGGGGCCCTACGAGCAGTACTTC. As protein: CASSAGGPYEQYF.